The T cell receptor (beta chain) under discussion was sequenced for a study of CD8 T cells in ankylosing spondylitis. Notes on the study in general: Reported data indicate significant enrichment of disease-linked clones within matched ankylosing spondylitis synovial fluid.

TCRdb independently ran MiXCR on the 5' RACE reads; one entry per CDR3 protein. The table shows 150,000 to 200,000 distinct CDR3 sequences, with under 14% occurring only once. For this clonotype: Its antigen remains unidentified.

This sequence was found in a male donor with ankylosing spondylitis or in good health (not recorded which). Source material: blood, either unsorted or a sorted T cell fraction (not recorded which).

CDR3 DNA: TGCGCCAGCAGCTTCGGGACAGGGGGCGTCAGGAACTACGAGCAGTACTTC. Protein: CASSFGTGGVRNYEQYF. This chain joins TRBV5-1 and TRBJ2-7; 12 nucleotides align to TRBD1. This CDR3 has 17 amino acids. The trim removed 2 bases at V and 3 bases at J, leaving 9 bases unmatched. Germline-derived CDR1 and CDR2 are SGHRS and YFSETQ. Together with reference TRBV5-1 and TRBJ2-7, the CDR3 gives the full variable domain: KAGVTQTPRYLIKTRGQQVTLSCSPISGHRSVSWYQQTPGQGLQFLFEYFSETQRNKGNFPGRFSGRQFSNSRSEMNVSTLELGDSALYLCASSFGTGGVRNYEQYFGPGTRLTVT.